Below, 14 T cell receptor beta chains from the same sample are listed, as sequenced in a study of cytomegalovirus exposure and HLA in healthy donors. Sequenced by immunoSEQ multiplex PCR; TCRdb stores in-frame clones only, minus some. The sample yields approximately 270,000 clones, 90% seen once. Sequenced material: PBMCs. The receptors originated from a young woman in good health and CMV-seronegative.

CDR3 protein: CASSLRGQGETQYF. The CDR3 DNA reads as TGTGCCAGCAGCTTAAGAGGACAGGGGGAGACCCAGTACTTC. The V gene is TRBV13, the J gene TRBJ2-5, with 9 bases identical to TRBD1. J was trimmed by 5 bases and V by 2 bases; bases with no gene match: 3. Germline assignment: CDR1 PRHDT and CDR2 FYEKMQ (reference sequence). The CDR3 runs 14 residues.

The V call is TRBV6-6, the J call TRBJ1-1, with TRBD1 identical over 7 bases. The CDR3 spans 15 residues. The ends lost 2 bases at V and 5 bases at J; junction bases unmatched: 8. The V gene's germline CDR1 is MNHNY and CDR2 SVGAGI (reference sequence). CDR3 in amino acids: CASSYPLDRATEAFF. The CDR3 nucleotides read TGTGCCAGCAGTTACCCACTTGACAGGGCGACTGAAGCTTTCTTT.

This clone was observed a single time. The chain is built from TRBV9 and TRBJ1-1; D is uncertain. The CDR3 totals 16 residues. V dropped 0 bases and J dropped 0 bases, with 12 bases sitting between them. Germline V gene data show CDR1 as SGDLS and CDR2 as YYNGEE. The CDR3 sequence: CASSVGTGNMNTEAFF. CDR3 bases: TGTGCCAGCAGCGTAGGAACGGGGAATATGAACACTGAAGCTTTCTTT. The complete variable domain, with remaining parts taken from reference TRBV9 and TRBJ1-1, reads DSGVTQTPKHLITATGQRVTLRCSPRSGDLSVYWYQQSLDQGLQFLIQYYNGEERAKGNILERFSAQQFPDLHSELNLSSLELGDSALYFCASSVGTGNMNTEAFFGQGTRLTVV.

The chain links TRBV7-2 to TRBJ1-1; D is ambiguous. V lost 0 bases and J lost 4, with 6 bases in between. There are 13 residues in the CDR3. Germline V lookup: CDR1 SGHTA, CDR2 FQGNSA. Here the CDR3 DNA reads TGTGCCAGCAGCTTAGCCGAAGCCACTGAAGCTTTCTTT. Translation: CASSLAEATEAFF.

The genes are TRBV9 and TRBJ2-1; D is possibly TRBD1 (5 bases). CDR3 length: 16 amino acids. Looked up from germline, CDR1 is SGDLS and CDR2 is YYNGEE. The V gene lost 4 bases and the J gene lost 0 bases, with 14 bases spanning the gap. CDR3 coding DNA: TGTGCCAGCAGCATCACAGGCGACCCCTCCTACAATGAGCAGTTCTTC. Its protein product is CASSITGDPSYNEQFF.

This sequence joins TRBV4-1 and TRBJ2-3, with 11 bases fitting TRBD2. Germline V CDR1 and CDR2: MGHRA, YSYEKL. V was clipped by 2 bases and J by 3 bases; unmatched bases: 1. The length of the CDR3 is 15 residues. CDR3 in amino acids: CASSQRLAGTDTQYF. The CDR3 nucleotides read TGCGCCAGCAGCCAACGACTAGCGGGGACAGATACGCAGTATTTT.

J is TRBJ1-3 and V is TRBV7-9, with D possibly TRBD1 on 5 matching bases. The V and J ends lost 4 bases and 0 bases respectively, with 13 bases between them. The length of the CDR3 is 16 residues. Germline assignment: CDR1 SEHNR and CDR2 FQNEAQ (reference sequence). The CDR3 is CASSSFSGGSGNTIYF. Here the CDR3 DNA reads TGTGCCAGCAGCTCATTTTCCGGGGGCTCTGGAAACACCATATATTTT.

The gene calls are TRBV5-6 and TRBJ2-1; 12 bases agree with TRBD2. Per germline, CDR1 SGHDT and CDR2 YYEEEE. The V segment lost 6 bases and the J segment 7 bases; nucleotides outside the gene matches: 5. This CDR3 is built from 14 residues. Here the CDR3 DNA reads TGTGCCAGCACGGGACTAGCGGGCTTGAATGAGCAGTTCTTC. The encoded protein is CASTGLAGLNEQFF.

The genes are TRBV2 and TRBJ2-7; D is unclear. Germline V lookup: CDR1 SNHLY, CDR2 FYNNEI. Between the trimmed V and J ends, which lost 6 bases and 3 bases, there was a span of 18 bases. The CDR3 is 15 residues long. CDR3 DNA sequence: TGTGCCAGCAGCCCGGTGTCGGGTTATCGCTACGAGCAGTACTTC. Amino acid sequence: CASSPVSGYRYEQYF. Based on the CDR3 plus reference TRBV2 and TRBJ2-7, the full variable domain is EPEVTQTPSHQVTQMGQEVILRCVPISNHLYFYWYRQILGQKVEFLVSFYNNEISEKSEIFDDQFSVERPDGSNFTLKIRSTKLEDSAMYFCASSPVSGYRYEQYFGPGTRLTVT.

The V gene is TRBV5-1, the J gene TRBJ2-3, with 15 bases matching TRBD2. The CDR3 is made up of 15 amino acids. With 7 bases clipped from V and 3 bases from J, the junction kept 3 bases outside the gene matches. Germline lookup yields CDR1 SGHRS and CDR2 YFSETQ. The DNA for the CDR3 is TGCGCCAGCTCCGGGACTAGCGGGGGGACAGATACGCAGTATTTT. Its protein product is CASSGTSGGTDTQYF. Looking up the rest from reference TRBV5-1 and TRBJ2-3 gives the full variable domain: KAGVTQTPRYLIKTRGQQVTLSCSPISGHRSVSWYQQTPGQGLQFLFEYFSETQRNKGNFPGRFSGRQFSNSRSEMNVSTLELGDSALYLCASSGTSGGTDTQYFGPGTRLTVL.

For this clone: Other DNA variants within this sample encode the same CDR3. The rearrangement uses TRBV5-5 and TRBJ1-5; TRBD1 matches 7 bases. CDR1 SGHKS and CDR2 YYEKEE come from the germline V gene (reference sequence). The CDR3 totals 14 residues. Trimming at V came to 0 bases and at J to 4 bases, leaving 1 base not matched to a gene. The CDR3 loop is CASSLAGGNQPQHF. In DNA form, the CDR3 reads TGTGCCAGCAGCTTGGCAGGGGGGAATCAGCCCCAGCATTTT.

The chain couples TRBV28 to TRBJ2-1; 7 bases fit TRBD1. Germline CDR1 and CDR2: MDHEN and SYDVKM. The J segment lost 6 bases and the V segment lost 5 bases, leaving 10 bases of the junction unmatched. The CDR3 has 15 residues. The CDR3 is CASSQTGTDLNEQFF. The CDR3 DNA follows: TGTGCCAGCAGTCAAACCGGGACAGACCTCAATGAGCAGTTCTTC.

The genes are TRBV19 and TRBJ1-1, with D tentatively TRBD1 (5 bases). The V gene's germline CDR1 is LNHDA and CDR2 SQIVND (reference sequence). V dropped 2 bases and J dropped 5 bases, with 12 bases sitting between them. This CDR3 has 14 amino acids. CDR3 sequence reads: CASSIWGGITEAFF. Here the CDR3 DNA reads TGTGCCAGTAGTATATGGGGGGGTATAACTGAAGCTTTCTTT.

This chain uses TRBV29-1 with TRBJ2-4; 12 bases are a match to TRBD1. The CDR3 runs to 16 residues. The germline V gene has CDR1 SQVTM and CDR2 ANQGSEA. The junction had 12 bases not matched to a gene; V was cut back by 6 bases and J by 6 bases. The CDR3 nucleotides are TGCAGCGTCGCCCGGGACAGGGGGCCTATCCCAAACATTCAGTACTTC. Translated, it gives CSVARDRGPIPNIQYF.